This entry lists 8 T cell receptor beta chains sequenced from one sample in a study of breast tumors, draining lymph nodes, adjacent tissues. Samples came from axillary lymph nodes draining the breast cancer. TCRdb independently ran MiXCR on the multiplex PCR reads; one entry per CDR3 protein. The sample lists approximately 88,000 distinct CDR3 sequences; over 25% were seen once. Sequencing was carried out using axillary lymph node tissue. The receptors come from a female donor with breast cancer. Some clones in this sample may be carry-over from other donors' samples.

This clonotype was seen ten or more times. The chain uses TRBV19 and TRBJ2-3, with D perhaps matching TRBD1 (5 bases). The CDR3 totals 15 residues. Trimming stripped 1 base from V and 6 bases from J, with 14 bases between. Germline V gene lookup returns CDR1 LNHDA and CDR2 SQIVND (reference sequence). The CDR3 coding sequence is TGTGCCAGTAGTATAGTAGTGGCCAGGGCGGATACGCAGTATTTT. This sequence encodes CASSIVVARADTQYF. The entire variable domain, with the rest obtained from reference TRBV19 and TRBJ2-3, is as follows: DGGITQSPKYLFRKEGQNVTLSCEQNLNHDAMYWYRQDPGQGLRLIYYSQIVNDFQKGDIAEGYSVSREKKESFPLTVTSAQKNPTAFYLCASSIVVARADTQYFGPGTRLTVL.

Note on this clonotype: The junction differs from germline at one of its ends, possibly a read error. The chain combines TRBV10-3 with TRBJ2-3, with D perhaps TRBD2 (6 bases). From germline, CDR1 is ENHRY and CDR2 SYGVKD. The CDR3 runs 12 residues. Here the CDR3 reads CATRRGTDTQYF. The CDR3 DNA reads TGTGCCACGAGGCGGGGCACGGATACGCAGTATTTT.

This clonotype appeared many times. This chain connects TRBV6-1 to TRBJ2-5, with D unresolved. CDR1 is MNHNS, CDR2 SASEGT, per germline. Deletions cut 5 bases from V and 1 base from J, with 8 bases between. This CDR3 has 13 residues. CDR3 region: CASSIIAQETQYF. The CDR3 DNA reads as TGTGCCAGCAGTATTATTGCCCAAGAGACCCAGTACTTC.

This clonotype appeared many times. This chain connects TRBV5-1 to TRBJ1-1; D might be TRBD1 (5 bases). This CDR3 contains 14 residues. V gave up 4 bases and J gave up 2 bases, with 12 bases separating them. The V gene's germline CDR1 is SGHRS and CDR2 YFSETQ. CDR3 nucleotides: TGCGCCAGCAGCCTACCCACAGGCAACACTGAAGCTTTCTTT. This codes for CASSLPTGNTEAFF.

This clonotype was seen repeatedly, ten times or more. The chain uses TRBV20-1 and TRBJ2-7; D is undetermined. This CDR3 spans 14 amino acids. V was pared by 0 bases and J by 0 bases, with 9 bases between. Germline V gene data show CDR1 as DFQATT and CDR2 as SNEGSKA (reference sequence). CDR3 nucleotide sequence: TGCAGTGCTAGAGAGCTCCAGGACTCCTACGAGCAGTACTTC. Amino acid sequence: CSARELQDSYEQYF.

This clonotype appeared many times. V gene TRBV20-1 combines with J gene TRBJ1-5; 7 bases are a match to TRBD1. This CDR3 has 22 amino acids. J was trimmed by 6 bases and V by 0 bases; bases with no gene match: 29. Per the germline V gene, CDR1 is DFQATT and CDR2 is SNEGSKA (reference sequence). Here the CDR3 reads CSARDLGSEVRSGDRRGQPQHF. The DNA for the CDR3 is TGCAGTGCTAGAGATCTGGGGAGTGAAGTGAGATCTGGGGACAGAAGGGGTCAGCCCCAGCATTTT.

Note on this clonotype: A much larger clone lies a single base off, so this may be a read error. The V gene is TRBV6-6, the J gene TRBJ1-6, with 7 bases that match TRBD1. Per the germline V gene, CDR1 is MNHNY and CDR2 is SVGAGI (reference sequence). The CDR3 is made up of 13 amino acids. CDR3 loop: CAGSFTGDPPLHF. DNA for the CDR3: TGTGCCGGCAGTTTTACAGGGGACCCACCCCTCCACTTT.

This clonotype has at least ten counts. The chain recombines TRBV28 with TRBJ2-1; 10 nucleotides match TRBD2. Germline loops: CDR1 MDHEN, CDR2 SYDVKM. This CDR3 contains 17 residues. The ends lost 3 bases at V and 5 bases at J; junction bases unmatched: 10. The CDR3 DNA follows: TGTGCCAGCAGTTTGGAACCCGGGACTAGCGCGAACAATGAGCAGTTCTTC. Amino acids: CASSLEPGTSANNEQFF. The full variable domain, its missing parts supplied by reference TRBV28 and TRBJ2-1, is DVKVTQSSRYLVKRTGEKVFLECVQDMDHENMFWYRQDPGLGLRLIYFSYDVKMKEKGDIPEGYSVSREKKERFSLILESASTNQTSMYLCASSLEPGTSANNEQFFGPGTRLTVL.